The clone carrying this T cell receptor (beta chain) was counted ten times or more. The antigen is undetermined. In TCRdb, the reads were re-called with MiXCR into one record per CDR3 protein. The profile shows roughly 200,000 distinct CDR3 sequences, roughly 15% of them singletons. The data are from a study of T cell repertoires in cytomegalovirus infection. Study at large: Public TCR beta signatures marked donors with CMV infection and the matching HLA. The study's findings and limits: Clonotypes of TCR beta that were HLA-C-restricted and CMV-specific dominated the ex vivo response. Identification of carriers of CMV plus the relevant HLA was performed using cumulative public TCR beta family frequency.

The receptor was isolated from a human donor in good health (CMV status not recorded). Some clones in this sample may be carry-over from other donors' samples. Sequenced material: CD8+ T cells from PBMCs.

CDR3 residues: CASSSSGGLGSPLHF. CDR3 nucleotide sequence: TGTGCCAGCAGCTCCTCAGGGGGCTTAGGATCACCCCTCCACTTT. This chain uses TRBV7-2 with TRBJ1-6; 8 bases line up with TRBD1. The germline CDR1 and CDR2 sequences are SGHTA and FQGNSA. The CDR3 totals 15 residues. V gave up 4 bases and J gave up 10 bases; unmatched junction bases: 9.